Below are 19 T cell receptor beta chains sequenced from a single sample in a study of prognosis after radiotherapy for stage I lung cancer. From genomic DNA, TCR beta CDR3 was amplified by two-round multiplex PCR. Primers specific to each TRBV and TRBJ gene drove first-round PCR. Using its own MiXCR run on the multiplex PCR reads, TCRdb lists one record per CDR3 protein. Of about 47,000 distinct CDR3 sequences in the sample, about 37% were seen once. The sequencing used PBMCs, collected before or after stereotactic body radiation therapy (not recorded which). All receptors come from a donor of 50 years or more with non-small cell lung cancer.

The V call is TRBV11-3, the J call TRBJ2-3; TRBD1 agrees at 7 bases. The CDR3 spans 15 residues. V was clipped by 1 base and J by 3 bases; unmatched bases: 4. Germline assignment: CDR1 SGHNT and CDR2 YENEEA. The CDR3: CASSLGQGETDTQYF. As DNA, the CDR3 is TGTGCCAGCAGCTTAGGCCAGGGGGAGACAGATACGCAGTATTTT.

To note about this clonotype: Given the absence of the conserved phenylalanine or tryptophan at the CDR3 end, a read error is likely. The chain links TRBV6-2 or TRBV6-3 to TRBJ2-7, with D possibly being TRBD2 (7 bases). V was pared by 2 bases and J by 3 bases, with 11 bases between. The CDR3 spans 14 residues. The germline gives CDR1 MNHEY, CDR2 SVGEGT. CDR3 bases: TGTGCCAGCAGTTACGGGGGGGCCCACTACGAGCAGTACTCC. Translating it yields CASSYGGAHYEQYS.

To note about this clonotype: Its ends do not fully match the called genes, so a read error is possible. The chain carries TRBV10-3 and TRBJ1-1; D might be TRBD1 (6 bases). CDR3 size: 14 residues. The germline V gene encodes CDR1 ENHRY and CDR2 SYGVKD. DNA of the CDR3: TGTGACATCAGATGGGACAACCGGGACACTGAAGCTTTCTTT. It codes for CDIRWDNRDTEAFF.

This clonotype was counted many times. CDR3 nucleotide sequence: TGTGCCAGCAGCTTGTGGGAGGGTGGAACTGAAGCTTTCTTT. It yields the protein CASSLWEGGTEAFF. The J gene is TRBJ1-1, the V gene TRBV5-6; D is unclear. V was clipped by 1 base and J by 5 bases, with 12 bases between them. Germline lookup yields CDR1 SGHDT and CDR2 YYEEEE. The CDR3 runs to 14 residues. The entire variable domain, with the rest obtained from reference TRBV5-6 and TRBJ1-1, is as follows: DAGVTQSPTHLIKTRGQQVTLRCSPKSGHDTVSWYQQALGQGPQFIFQYYEEEERQRGNFPDRFSGHQFPNYSSELNVNALLLGDSALYLCASSLWEGGTEAFFGQGTRLTVV.

This clonotype has a count of ten or more. The chain combines TRBV7-8 with TRBJ1-5; D unresolved. Germline V CDR1 and CDR2: SGHVS, FQNEAQ. The V end was cut by 3 bases, the J end by 4 bases, with 13 bases between. The CDR3 runs to 15 residues. This CDR3 reads CASSFSSFANQPQHF. The CDR3 DNA sequence: TGTGCCAGCAGCTTTTCTTCATTCGCTAATCAGCCCCAGCATTTT.

Concerning this clonotype itself: A much larger clonotype is one base distant, so this may be a read error. The V call is TRBV7-2, the J call TRBJ2-1, with TRBD1 matching over 8 bases. Germline values: CDR1 SGHTA, CDR2 FQGNSA. The CDR3 is 15 residues long. In DNA, the CDR3 is TGTGCCAGCAGCTCTCGGACAGGGTTGAGGAATGATCAGTTCTTC. Amino acids: CASSSRTGLRNDQFF.

This clonotype appeared a single time. The chain carries TRBV5-1 and TRBJ1-2; D is undetermined. There are 16 residues in the CDR3. The germline V gene has CDR1 SGHRS and CDR2 YFSETQ. Trimming took off 0 bases at V and 5 bases at J, with 17 bases between the two ends. CDR3 sequence reads: CASSLEFVARLYGYTF. CDR3 bases: TGCGCCAGCAGCTTGGAATTCGTAGCTAGGCTATATGGCTACACCTTC.

About this clonotype: Given a far larger clone just one base away, this is likely a sequencing read error. The chain couples TRBV6-9 to TRBJ2-7; TRBD1 or TRBD2 may be the D gene (5 bases each). V was trimmed by 3 bases and J by 3 bases, leaving 12 bases between them. The germline V gene has CDR1 MNHGY and CDR2 SVAAGI. The CDR3 totals 14 residues. CDR3: CASSYFGTCYEQYF. CDR3 DNA sequence: TGTGCCAGCAGTTACTTCGGGACGTGCTACGAGCAGTACTTC.

Regarding this clonotype: Given a much more abundant clone one base away, this may be a read error. This rearrangement joins TRBV7-6 to TRBJ2-3; a weak D match, TRBD2 (6 bases). V shed 5 bases and J shed 2 bases, with 23 bases lying between them. Germline V CDR1 and CDR2: SGHVS, FNYEAQ. This CDR3 comprises 18 residues. CDR3 amino acids: CASSPTTQDYSITDTQYF. The CDR3 nucleotides are TGTGCCAGCAGCCCTACGACACAGGACTATAGCATCACAGATACGCAGTATTTT.

Concerning this clonotype itself: One junction end disagrees with the germline gene, perhaps due to a read error. The chain is built from TRBV5-1 and TRBJ2-2; perhaps TRBD2 as D (6 bases). The V gene's germline CDR1 is SGHRS and CDR2 YFSETQ. CDR3 length equals 16 residues. The CDR3 spells CAGSFALSGNTGELFF. For the CDR3, the DNA is TGCGCCGGCAGCTTTGCCCTTAGCGGGAACACCGGGGAGCTGTTTTTT.

Concerning this clonotype itself: A read error may explain this, as a much larger clone is one base away. V and J are TRBV9 and TRBJ2-5; D is tentatively TRBD1 or TRBD2 (5 bases each). Per germline, CDR1 SGDLS and CDR2 YYNGEE. This CDR3 region has 17 residues. V was shortened by 0 bases and J by 0 bases, with 15 bases between the two germline ends. The CDR3 region has the DNA TGTGCCAGCAGCGTAGTGATGGGACGGCAGTACCAAGAGACCCAGTACTTC. Amino acids: CASSVVMGRQYQETQYF.

This clonotype was seen ten or more times. The rearrangement uses TRBV11-2 and TRBJ2-7; possibly TRBD1 for D (5 bases). This CDR3 region has 17 residues. Germline CDR1 and CDR2: SGHAT and FQNNGV. V lost 0 bases and J 2 bases, leaving 17 bases between the germline ends. This CDR3 is CASSLDLMGLRPYEQYF. For the CDR3, the DNA is TGTGCCAGCAGCTTAGACCTAATGGGGCTAAGGCCCTACGAGCAGTACTTC. The whole variable domain, remainder taken from reference TRBV11-2 and TRBJ2-7, is EAGVAQSPRYKIIEKRQSVAFWCNPISGHATLYWYQQILGQGPKLLIQFQNNGVVDDSQLPKDRFSAERLKGVDSTLKIQPAKLEDSAVYLCASSLDLMGLRPYEQYFGPGTRLTVT.

Only one count was recorded for this clonotype. The chain combines TRBV5-1 with TRBJ2-1; D tentatively fits TRBD1 or TRBD2 (5 bases each). This CDR3 contains 16 residues. The germline gives CDR1 SGHRS, CDR2 YFSETQ. V shed 3 bases and J shed 13 bases, with 26 bases lying between them. In nucleotides, the CDR3 is TGCGCCAGCAGCTCCGCTCAGGGACCAGCCCAACGAGACCAGTTCTTC. Protein: CASSSAQGPAQRDQFF.

This clonotype occurred many times. This chain connects TRBV2 to TRBJ2-1; TRBD2 agrees at 16 bases. The CDR3 extends over 16 amino acids. Germline V lookup: CDR1 SNHLY, CDR2 FYNNEI. Trimming removed 7 bases from V and 9 bases from J; junction bases left unmatched: 9. The CDR3 region is CASMGLAGGRLSEQFF. The CDR3 bases are TGTGCCAGCATGGGACTAGCGGGAGGGCGGCTCAGTGAGCAGTTCTTC.

A note on this clonotype: With a much larger clone just one base away, this may be a read error. The chain is built from TRBV7-2 and TRBJ2-7; no reliable D call. The CDR3 loop spans 15 amino acids. CDR1 is SGHTA, CDR2 FQGNSA, per germline. The CDR3 DNA reads as TGTGCCGGCAGTCTACTATTCCCGAGCTCCTACGAGCAGTACTTC. It yields the protein CAGSLLFPSSYEQYF.

V gene TRBV24-1 combines with J gene TRBJ1-6; D is perhaps TRBD1 (5 bases). The length of the CDR3 is 14 residues. Germline assignment: CDR1 KGHDR and CDR2 SFDVKD. Trimming cost V 9 bases and J 8 bases, with 16 bases left between them. As DNA, the CDR3 is TGTGCCACCGTGAGGGGTTTAAGGGATTCACCCCTCCACTTT. Residues: CATVRGLRDSPLHF.

About this clonotype: A single base is all that separates this from a far larger clone, so a read error is likely. This chain connects TRBV7-9 to TRBJ2-7, with D possibly being TRBD1 (5 bases). V was clipped by 2 bases and J by 5 bases, with 10 bases between them. The CDR3 has 13 residues. The germline V gene encodes CDR1 SEHNR and CDR2 FQNEAQ (reference sequence). In DNA, the CDR3 is TGTGCCAGCAGCTTAACAACCAGGGACGAGCAGTACTTC. Its translation is CASSLTTRDEQYF. Looking up the rest from reference TRBV7-9 and TRBJ2-7 gives the full variable domain: DTGVSQNPRHKITKRGQNVTFRCDPISEHNRLYWYRQTLGQGPEFLTYFQNEAQLEKSRLLSDRFSAERPKGSFSTLEIQRTEQGDSAMYLCASSLTTRDEQYFGPGTRLTVT.

Many counts were recorded for this clonotype. The chain employs TRBV19 and TRBJ2-6, with D unclear. The V end was cut by 5 bases, the J end by 1 base, with 12 bases between. CDR3 size: 16 residues. Germline V gene sequence: CDR1 LNHDA, CDR2 SQIVND (reference sequence). CDR3 DNA sequence: TGTGCCAGTAGTCCCCTTACTCGTTCTGGGGCCAACGTCCTGACTTTC. Residues: CASSPLTRSGANVLTF.

This clonotype was counted ten times or more. J is TRBJ2-3 and V is TRBV2; 9 positions match TRBD2. Per germline, CDR1 SNHLY and CDR2 FYNNEI. The length of the CDR3 is 13 residues. V lost 6 bases to trimming and J lost 7 bases; unmatched junction nucleotides: 5. The CDR3 DNA reads as TGTGCCAGCAGGCGGGAGGGAGGAAATACGCAGTATTTT. This sequence encodes CASRREGGNTQYF.